A single sample is the source of the 17 T cell receptor beta chains below, sequenced in a study of T cells expressing NK-cell markers. Reanalyzing the 5' RACE reads, TCRdb keeps one entry per CDR3 protein, without DNA. The sample has about 430,000 distinct CDR3 sequences, and its top ten clones hold roughly 1.4%. The sample taken for sequencing was blood T cells: a sorted CD56 or NKG2C T cell subset, CD4+ or CD8+ T cells, or bulk PBMC T cells (not recorded which). The receptors were sampled from a woman aged 45 to 65 in good health.

The genes are TRBV10-1 and TRBJ2-2; TCRdb's D gene call, TRBD2, goes unchecked for lack of DNA. The V gene's germline CDR1 is WNHNN and CDR2 SYGVQD (reference sequence). The CDR3 is 17 residues long. The CDR3 loop reads CASSVEMREGSTGELFF.

The V and J genes are TRBV7-7 and TRBJ2-2. The CDR3 extends over 13 amino acids. CDR1 SSHAT and CDR2 FNYEAQ come from the germline V gene (reference sequence). This CDR3 reads CASSSKVAGELFF.

This CDR3 is CSAGTSGYTGELFF. The rearrangement uses TRBV29-1 and TRBJ2-2; the TRBD2 assignment by TCRdb is unverifiable without DNA. From germline, CDR1 is SQVTM and CDR2 ANQGSEA. The CDR3 has 14 residues.

CDR3: CSARDIRALNTGELFF. This chain links TRBV20-1 with TRBJ2-2; TCRdb gives TRBD1 as the D gene, but with no DNA this cannot be confirmed. The CDR3 consists of 16 residues. Germline CDR1 is DFQATT and CDR2 is SNEGSKA (reference sequence).

The chain uses TRBV29-1 and TRBJ2-5. Per germline, CDR1 SQVTM and CDR2 ANQGSEA. CDR3 length equals 14 residues. CDR3 loop: CSVGFGLGQETQYF.

The chain links TRBV20-1 to TRBJ2-1. Germline CDR1 is DFQATT and CDR2 is SNEGSKA (reference sequence). This CDR3 contains 16 residues. The CDR3 reads CSAGTLAGGPYNEQFF.

The V and J genes are TRBV5-1 and TRBJ2-1; TCRdb selects TRBD1, and the lack of DNA leaves this call unchecked. The CDR3 extends over 15 amino acids. The germline gives CDR1 SGHRS, CDR2 YFSETQ. The CDR3 reads CASSLDGTGYNEQFF.

The chain employs TRBV29-1 and TRBJ2-1; TCRdb's assignment of TRBD1 cannot be checked, as there is no DNA. This CDR3 contains 16 residues. Germline-derived CDR1 and CDR2 are SQVTM and ANQGSEA. The CDR3 spells CSVLRPGTGSYNEQFF.

This chain joins TRBV24-1 and TRBJ2-5; the TCRdb call, TRBD1, lacks DNA for checking. Germline assignment: CDR1 KGHDR and CDR2 SFDVKD. The CDR3 loop spans 17 amino acids. CDR3 residues: CATSEPTQQGVRETQYF.

The V and J genes are TRBV18 and TRBJ2-2; TCRdb reports TRBD1, a call that lacks DNA to check it against. The CDR3 totals 18 residues. Germline CDR1 and CDR2: KGHSH and LQKENI. CDR3 sequence reads: CASSPTLNRGTNTGELFF.

The gene calls are TRBV5-1 and TRBJ2-1; TCRdb's assignment of TRBD2 cannot be checked, as there is no DNA. Germline values: CDR1 SGHRS, CDR2 YFSETQ. The CDR3 contains 17 residues. The CDR3 loop is CASSPRSQSSGVNEQFF. Based on the CDR3 plus reference TRBV5-1 and TRBJ2-1, the full variable domain is KAGVTQTPRYLIKTRGQQVTLSCSPISGHRSVSWYQQTPGQGLQFLFEYFSETQRNKGNFPGRFSGRQFSNSRSEMNVSTLELGDSALYLCASSPRSQSSGVNEQFFGPGTRLTVL.

The genes are TRBV24-1 and TRBJ2-5; TCRdb designates TRBD2, a call that cannot be tested without DNA. Per germline, CDR1 KGHDR and CDR2 SFDVKD. The CDR3 spans 17 residues. The CDR3 here is CATSVSGKRATQETQYF.

The chain couples TRBV5-1 to TRBJ1-1. The CDR3 is made up of 17 amino acids. Germline V CDR1 and CDR2: SGHRS, YFSETQ. Here the CDR3 reads CASSLRELGGTSSEAFF. The full variable domain, its missing parts supplied by reference TRBV5-1 and TRBJ1-1, is KAGVTQTPRYLIKTRGQQVTLSCSPISGHRSVSWYQQTPGQGLQFLFEYFSETQRNKGNFPGRFSGRQFSNSRSEMNVSTLELGDSALYLCASSLRELGGTSSEAFFGQGTRLTVV.

CDR3 protein: CASSDSVGRIISYEQYF. This rearrangement joins TRBV2 to TRBJ2-7; TCRdb calls TRBD2, which cannot be checked without DNA. The CDR3 loop spans 17 amino acids. Germline V gene data show CDR1 as SNHLY and CDR2 as FYNNEI. Looking up the rest from reference TRBV2 and TRBJ2-7 gives the full variable domain: EPEVTQTPSHQVTQMGQEVILRCVPISNHLYFYWYRQILGQKVEFLVSFYNNEISEKSEIFDDQFSVERPDGSNFTLKIRSTKLEDSAMYFCASSDSVGRIISYEQYFGPGTRLTVT.

This chain connects TRBV30 to TRBJ1-2; TCRdb's D call of TRBD1 is untestable without DNA. This CDR3 is built from 15 residues. CDR1 GTSNPN and CDR2 SVGIG come from the germline V gene (reference sequence). The CDR3 region is CAWGLGQPVSYGYTF. Based on the CDR3 plus reference TRBV30 and TRBJ1-2, the full variable domain is SQTIHQWPATLVQPVGSPLSLECTVEGTSNPNLYWYRQAAGRGLQLLFYSVGIGQISSEVPQNLSASRPQDRQFILSSKKLLLSDSGFYLCAWGLGQPVSYGYTFGSGTRLTVV.

The chain joins TRBV19 to TRBJ2-1; the D call of TRBD1 rests on TCRdb alone, since no DNA is present to check it. The germline V gene encodes CDR1 LNHDA and CDR2 SQIVND (reference sequence). This CDR3 has 14 amino acids. CDR3 loop: CASNVGVSYNEQFF.

This chain connects TRBV6-5 to TRBJ1-4; TCRdb's D call, TRBD1, is unchecked because there is no DNA. The germline V gene has CDR1 MNHEY and CDR2 SVGAGI. This CDR3 spans 13 amino acids. CDR3 protein: CASRGGDNEKLFF.